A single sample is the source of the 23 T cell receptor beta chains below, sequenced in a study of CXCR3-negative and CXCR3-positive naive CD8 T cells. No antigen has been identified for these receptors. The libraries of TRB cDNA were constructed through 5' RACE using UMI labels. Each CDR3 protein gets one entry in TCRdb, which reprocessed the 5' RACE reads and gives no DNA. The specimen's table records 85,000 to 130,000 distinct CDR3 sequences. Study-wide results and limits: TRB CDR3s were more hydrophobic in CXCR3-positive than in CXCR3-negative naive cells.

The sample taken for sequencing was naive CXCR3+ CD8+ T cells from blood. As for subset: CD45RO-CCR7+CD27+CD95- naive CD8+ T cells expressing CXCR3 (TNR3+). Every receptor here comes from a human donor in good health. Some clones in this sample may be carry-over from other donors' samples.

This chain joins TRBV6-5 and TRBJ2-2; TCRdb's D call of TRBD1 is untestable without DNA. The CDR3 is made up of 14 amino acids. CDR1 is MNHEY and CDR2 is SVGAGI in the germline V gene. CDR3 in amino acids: CASSYTEGAGELFF.

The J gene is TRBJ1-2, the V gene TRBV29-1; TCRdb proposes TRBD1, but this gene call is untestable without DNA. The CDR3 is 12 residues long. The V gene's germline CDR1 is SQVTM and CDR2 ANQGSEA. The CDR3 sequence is CSVAGQPYGYTF.

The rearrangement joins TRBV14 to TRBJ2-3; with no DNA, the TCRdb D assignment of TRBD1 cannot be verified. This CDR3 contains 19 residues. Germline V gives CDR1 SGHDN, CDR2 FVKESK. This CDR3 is CASSHLNRDQIQLTDTQYF.

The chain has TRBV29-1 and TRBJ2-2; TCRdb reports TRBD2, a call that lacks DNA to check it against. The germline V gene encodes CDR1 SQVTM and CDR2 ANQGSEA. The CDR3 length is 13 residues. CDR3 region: CSVKPGLTGELFF.

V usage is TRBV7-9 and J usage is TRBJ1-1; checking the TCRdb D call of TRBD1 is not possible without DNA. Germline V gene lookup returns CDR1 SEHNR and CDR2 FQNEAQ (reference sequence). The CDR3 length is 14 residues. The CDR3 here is CASIPTGLDTEAFF.

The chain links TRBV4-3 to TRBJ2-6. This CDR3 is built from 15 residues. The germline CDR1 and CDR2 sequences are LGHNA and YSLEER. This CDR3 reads CASSPHLSGANVLTF.

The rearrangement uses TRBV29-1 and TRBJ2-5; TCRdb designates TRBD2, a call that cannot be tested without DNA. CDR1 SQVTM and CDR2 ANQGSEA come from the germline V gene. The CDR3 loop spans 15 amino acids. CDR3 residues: CSVEDLAVAGETQYF.

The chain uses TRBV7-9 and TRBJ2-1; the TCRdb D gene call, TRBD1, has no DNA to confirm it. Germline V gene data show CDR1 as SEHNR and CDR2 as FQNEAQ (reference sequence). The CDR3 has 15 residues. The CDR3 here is CASSPTGQGNNEQFF.

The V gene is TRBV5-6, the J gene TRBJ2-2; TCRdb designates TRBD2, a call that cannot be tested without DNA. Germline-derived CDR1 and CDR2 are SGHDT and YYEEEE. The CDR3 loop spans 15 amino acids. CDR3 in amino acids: CASSFSLEGIGELFF.

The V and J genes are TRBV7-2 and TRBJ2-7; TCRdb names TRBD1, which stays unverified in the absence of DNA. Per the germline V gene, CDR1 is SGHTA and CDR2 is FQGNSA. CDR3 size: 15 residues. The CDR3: CASSLVSLVGDEQYF. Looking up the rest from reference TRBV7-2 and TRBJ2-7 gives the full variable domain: GAGVSQSPSNKVTEKGKDVELRCDPISGHTALYWYRQSLGQGLEFLIYFQGNSAPDKSGLPSDRFSAERTGGSVSTLTIQRTQQEDSAVYLCASSLVSLVGDEQYFGPGTRLTVT.

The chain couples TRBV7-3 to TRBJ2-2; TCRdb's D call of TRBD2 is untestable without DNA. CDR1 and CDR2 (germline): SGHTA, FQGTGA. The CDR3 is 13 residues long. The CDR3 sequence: CASSDRLAGELFF.

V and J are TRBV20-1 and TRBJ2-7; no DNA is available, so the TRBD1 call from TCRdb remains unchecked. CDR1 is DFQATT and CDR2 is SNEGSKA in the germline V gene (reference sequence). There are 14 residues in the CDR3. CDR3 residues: CSVHRPGQGDEQYF.

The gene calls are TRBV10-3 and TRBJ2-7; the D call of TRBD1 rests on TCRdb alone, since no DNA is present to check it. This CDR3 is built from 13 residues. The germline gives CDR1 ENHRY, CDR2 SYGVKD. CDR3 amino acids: CAISEPPGEEQYF.

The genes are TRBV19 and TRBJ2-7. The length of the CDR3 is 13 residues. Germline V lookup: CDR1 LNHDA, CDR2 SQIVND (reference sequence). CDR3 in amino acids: CASSISFWNEQYF.

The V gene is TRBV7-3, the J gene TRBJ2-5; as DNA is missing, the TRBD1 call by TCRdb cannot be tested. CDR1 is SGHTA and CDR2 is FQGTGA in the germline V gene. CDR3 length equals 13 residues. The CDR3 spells CASSSRPGETQYF.

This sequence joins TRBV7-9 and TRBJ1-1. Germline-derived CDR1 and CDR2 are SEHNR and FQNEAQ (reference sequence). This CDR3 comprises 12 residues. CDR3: CASSFLSTEAFF.

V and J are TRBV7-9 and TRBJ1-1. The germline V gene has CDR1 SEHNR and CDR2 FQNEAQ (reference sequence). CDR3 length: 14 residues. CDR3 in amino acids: CASSFPGSNTEAFF.

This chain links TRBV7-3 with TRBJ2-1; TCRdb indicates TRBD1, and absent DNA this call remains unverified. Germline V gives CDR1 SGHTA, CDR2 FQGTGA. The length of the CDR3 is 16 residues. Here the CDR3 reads CASSLSPGRPLYEQFF.

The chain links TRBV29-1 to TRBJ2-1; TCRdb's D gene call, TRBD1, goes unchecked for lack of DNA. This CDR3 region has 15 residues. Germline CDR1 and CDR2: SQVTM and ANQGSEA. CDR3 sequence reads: CSAVEGLLSYNEQFF.

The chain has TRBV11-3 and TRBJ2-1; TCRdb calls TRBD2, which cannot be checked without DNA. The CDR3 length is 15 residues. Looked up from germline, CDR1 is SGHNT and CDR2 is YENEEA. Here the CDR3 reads CASSDSSSGGNEQFF.

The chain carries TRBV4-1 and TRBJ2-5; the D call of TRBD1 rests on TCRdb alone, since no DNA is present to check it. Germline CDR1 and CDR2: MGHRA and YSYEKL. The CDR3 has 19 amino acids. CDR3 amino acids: CASSLLPPKGGALSEGQYF.

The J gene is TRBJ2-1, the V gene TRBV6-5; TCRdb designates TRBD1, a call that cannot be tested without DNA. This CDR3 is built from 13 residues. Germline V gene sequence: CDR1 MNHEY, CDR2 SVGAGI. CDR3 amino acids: CASTPGPYNEQFF.

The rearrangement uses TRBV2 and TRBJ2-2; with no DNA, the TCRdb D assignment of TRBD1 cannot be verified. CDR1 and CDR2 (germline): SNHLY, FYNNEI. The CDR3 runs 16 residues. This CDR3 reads CASSEVGTGNTGELFF. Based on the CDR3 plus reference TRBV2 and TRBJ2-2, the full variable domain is EPEVTQTPSHQVTQMGQEVILRCVPISNHLYFYWYRQILGQKVEFLVSFYNNEISEKSEIFDDQFSVERPDGSNFTLKIRSTKLEDSAMYFCASSEVGTGNTGELFFGEGSRLTVL.